The T cell receptor (beta chain) described here comes from a study of T cell responses to AZD1222 COVID-19 vaccine. The V gene's germline CDR1 is MNHEY and CDR2 SMNVEV (reference sequence). CDR3 length: 14 amino acids. Deletions cut 4 bases from V and 2 bases from J, with 12 bases between. Clones were sequenced by immunoSEQ multiplex PCR, and TCRdb holds only the in-frame ones, with some missing. The table records roughly 200,000 clones, just under 95% of them present only once. This TCR came from an adult who received the MenACWY meningococcal vaccine as a control. V usage is TRBV27 and J usage is TRBJ2-7; maybe TRBD1 (5 bases). This material consisted of peripheral blood, taken 28 days after the second dose of the MenACWY control vaccine. The CDR3 loop is CASSSGHPTYEQYF. The CDR3 DNA reads as TGTGCCAGCAGTTCTGGACACCCTACCTACGAGCAGTACTTC.